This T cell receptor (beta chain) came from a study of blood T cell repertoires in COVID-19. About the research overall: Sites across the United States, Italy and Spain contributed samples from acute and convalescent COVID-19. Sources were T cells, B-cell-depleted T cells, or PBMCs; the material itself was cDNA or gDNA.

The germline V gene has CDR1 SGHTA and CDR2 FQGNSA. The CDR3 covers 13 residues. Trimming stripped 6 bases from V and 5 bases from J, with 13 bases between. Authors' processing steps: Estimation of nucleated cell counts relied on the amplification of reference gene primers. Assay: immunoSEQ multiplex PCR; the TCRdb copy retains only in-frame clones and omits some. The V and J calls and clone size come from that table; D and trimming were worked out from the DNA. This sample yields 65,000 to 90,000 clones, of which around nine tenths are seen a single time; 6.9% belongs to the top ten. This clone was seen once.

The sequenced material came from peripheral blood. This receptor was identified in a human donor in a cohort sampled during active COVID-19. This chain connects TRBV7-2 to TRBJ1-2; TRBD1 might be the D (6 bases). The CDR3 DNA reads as TGTGCCAGCAGTACCGGGACAAATTATGGCTACACCTTC. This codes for CASSTGTNYGYTF.